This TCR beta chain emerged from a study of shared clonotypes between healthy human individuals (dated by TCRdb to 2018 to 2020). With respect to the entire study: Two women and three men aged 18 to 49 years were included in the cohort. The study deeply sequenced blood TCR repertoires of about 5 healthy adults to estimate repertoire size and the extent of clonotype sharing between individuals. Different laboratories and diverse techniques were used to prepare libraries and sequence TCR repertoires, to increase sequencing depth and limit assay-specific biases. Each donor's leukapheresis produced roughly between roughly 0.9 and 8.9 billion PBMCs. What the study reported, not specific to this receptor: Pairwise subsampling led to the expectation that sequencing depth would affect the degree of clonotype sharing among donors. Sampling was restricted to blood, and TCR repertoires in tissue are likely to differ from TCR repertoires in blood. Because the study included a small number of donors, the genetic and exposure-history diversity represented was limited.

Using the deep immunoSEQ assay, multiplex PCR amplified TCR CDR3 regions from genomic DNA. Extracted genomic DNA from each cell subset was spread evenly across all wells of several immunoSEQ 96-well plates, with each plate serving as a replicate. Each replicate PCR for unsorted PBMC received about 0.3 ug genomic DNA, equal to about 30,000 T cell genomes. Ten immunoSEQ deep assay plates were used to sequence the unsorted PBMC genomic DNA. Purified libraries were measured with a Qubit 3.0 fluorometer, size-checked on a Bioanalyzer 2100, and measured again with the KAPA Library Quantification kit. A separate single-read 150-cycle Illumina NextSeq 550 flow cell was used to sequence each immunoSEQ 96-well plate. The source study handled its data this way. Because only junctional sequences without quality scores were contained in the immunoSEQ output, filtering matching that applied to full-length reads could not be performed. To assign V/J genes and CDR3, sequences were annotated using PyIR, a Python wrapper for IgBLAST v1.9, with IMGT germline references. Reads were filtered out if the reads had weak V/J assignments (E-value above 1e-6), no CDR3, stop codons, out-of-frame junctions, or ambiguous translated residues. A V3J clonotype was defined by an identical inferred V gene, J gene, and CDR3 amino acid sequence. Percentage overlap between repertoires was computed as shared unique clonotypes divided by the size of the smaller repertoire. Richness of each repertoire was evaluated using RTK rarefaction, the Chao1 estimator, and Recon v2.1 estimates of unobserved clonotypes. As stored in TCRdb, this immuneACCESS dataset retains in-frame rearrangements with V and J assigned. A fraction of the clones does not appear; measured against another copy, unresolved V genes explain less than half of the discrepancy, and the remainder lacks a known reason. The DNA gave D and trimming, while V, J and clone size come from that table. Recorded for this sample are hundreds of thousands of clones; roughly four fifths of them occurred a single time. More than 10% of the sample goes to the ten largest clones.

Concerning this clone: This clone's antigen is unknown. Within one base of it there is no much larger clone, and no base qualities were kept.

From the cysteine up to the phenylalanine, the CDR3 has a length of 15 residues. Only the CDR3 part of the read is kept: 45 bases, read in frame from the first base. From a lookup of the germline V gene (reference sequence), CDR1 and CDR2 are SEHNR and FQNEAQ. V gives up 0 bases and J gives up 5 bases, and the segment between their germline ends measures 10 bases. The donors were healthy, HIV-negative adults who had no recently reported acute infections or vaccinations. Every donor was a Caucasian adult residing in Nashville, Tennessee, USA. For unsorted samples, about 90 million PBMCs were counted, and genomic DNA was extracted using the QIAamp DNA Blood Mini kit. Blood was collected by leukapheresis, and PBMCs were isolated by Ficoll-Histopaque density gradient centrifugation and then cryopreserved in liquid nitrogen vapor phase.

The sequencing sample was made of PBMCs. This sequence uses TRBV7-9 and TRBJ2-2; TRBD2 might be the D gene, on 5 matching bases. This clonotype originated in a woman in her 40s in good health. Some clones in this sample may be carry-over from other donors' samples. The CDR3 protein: CASSLAGINTGELFF. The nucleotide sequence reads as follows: TGTGCCAGCAGCTTAGCCGGGATAAATACCGGGGAGCTGTTTTTT. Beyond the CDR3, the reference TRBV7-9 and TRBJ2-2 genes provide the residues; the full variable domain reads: DTGVSQNPRHKITKRGQNVTFRCDPISEHNRLYWYRQTLGQGPEFLTYFQNEAQLEKSRLLSDRFSAERPKGSFSTLEIQRTEQGDSAMYLCASSLAGINTGELFFGEGSRLTVL.